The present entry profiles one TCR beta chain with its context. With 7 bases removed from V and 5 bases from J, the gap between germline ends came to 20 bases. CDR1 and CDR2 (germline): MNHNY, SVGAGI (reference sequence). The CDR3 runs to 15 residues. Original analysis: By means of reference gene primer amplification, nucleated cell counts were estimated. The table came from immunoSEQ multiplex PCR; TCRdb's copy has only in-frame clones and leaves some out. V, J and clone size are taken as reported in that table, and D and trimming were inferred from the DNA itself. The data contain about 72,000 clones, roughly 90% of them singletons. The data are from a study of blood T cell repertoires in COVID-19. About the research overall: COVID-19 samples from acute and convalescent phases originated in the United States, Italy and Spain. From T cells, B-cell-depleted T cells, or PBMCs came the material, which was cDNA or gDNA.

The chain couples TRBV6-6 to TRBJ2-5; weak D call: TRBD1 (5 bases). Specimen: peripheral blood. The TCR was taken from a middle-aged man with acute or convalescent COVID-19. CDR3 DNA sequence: TGTGCCAGCACTCAAGGGGTAGCACGGGCGGAGACCCAGTACTTC. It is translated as CASTQGVARAETQYF.